Listed here is a single T cell receptor (beta chain). This sample is part of a study of regulatory dendritic cells for organ transplantation. This CDR3 region has 16 residues. The germline gives CDR1 ENHRY, CDR2 SYGVKD. The V and J ends lost 4 bases and 5 bases, in that order; junction bases with no gene match: 14. Sequenced by immunoSEQ multiplex PCR; TCRdb stores in-frame clones only, minus some. In the table there are fewer than 40,000 clones, around nine tenths of which are singletons. This receptor was identified in a human donor in good health. Material: naive CD8+ T cells from blood. Regarding subset: CD45RA+ naive T cells. The chain links TRBV10-3 to TRBJ2-7, with 7 bases fitting TRBD1. CDR3 protein: CAISAGTGADLNEQYF. The CDR3 DNA reads TGTGCCATCAGTGCCGGAACAGGGGCCGACCTCAACGAGCAGTACTTC.